Sequencing of this T cell receptor beta chain was carried out in a study of CD8 T cells in ankylosing spondylitis. Germline V lookup: CDR1 MDHEN, CDR2 SYDVKM. The CDR3 is 14 residues long. The V gene end was trimmed by 2 bases and the J gene end by 5 bases; junction bases not matched to a gene: 2. TCRdb re-called the 5' RACE reads through MiXCR, storing one row per CDR3 protein. The profile shows 300,000 to 400,000 distinct CDR3 sequences, 20% to 25% of them singletons. The table lists this clonotype with a few counts. The chain is built from TRBV28 and TRBJ2-1; 8 bases agree with TRBD2. The sample taken for sequencing was blood, either unsorted or a sorted T cell fraction (not recorded which). This receptor was identified in a male donor with ankylosing spondylitis or in good health (not recorded which). This CDR3 is CASSLHGGDNEQFF. CDR3 DNA sequence: TGTGCCAGCAGTTTACACGGGGGGGACAATGAGCAGTTCTTC.